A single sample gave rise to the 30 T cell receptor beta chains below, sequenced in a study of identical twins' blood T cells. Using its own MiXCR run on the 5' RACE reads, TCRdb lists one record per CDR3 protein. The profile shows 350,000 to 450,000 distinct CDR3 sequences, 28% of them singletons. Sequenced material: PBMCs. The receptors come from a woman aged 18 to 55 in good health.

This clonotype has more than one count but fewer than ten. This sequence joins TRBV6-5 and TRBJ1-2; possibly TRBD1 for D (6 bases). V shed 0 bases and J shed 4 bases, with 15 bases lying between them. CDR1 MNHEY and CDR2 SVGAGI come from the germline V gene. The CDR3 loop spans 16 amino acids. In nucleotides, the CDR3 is TGTGCCAGCAGTTACTCGATCCCCTCGACAGGCTATGGCTACACCTTC. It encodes CASSYSIPSTGYGYTF.

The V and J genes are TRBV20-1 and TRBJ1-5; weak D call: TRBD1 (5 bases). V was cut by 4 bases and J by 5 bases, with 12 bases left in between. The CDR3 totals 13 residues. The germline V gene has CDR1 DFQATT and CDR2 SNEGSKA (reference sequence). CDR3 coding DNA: TGCAGTGCTACCCGACCGGGGGATCAGCCCCAGCATTTT. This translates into CSATRPGDQPQHF.

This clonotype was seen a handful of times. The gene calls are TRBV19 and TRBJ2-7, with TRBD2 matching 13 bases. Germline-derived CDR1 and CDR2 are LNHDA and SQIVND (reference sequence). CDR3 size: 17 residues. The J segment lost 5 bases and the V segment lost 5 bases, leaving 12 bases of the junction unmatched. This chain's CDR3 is CASSSGLAGEIADEQYF. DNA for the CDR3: TGTGCCAGTAGTTCCGGACTAGCGGGAGAGATCGCCGACGAGCAGTACTTC.

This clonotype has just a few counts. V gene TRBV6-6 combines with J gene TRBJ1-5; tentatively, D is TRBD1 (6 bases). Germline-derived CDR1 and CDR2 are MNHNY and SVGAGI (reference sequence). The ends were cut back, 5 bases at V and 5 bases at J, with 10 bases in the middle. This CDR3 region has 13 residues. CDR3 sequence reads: CASSRWTDQPQHF. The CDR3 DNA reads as TGTGCCAGCAGTCGATGGACAGATCAGCCCCAGCATTTT.

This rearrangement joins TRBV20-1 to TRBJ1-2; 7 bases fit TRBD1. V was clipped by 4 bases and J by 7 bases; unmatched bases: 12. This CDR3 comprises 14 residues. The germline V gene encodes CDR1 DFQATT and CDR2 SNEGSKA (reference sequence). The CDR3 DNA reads TGCAGTGCTAAACCCCAACAGGGGTTGAGTGGCTACACCTTC. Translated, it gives CSAKPQQGLSGYTF.

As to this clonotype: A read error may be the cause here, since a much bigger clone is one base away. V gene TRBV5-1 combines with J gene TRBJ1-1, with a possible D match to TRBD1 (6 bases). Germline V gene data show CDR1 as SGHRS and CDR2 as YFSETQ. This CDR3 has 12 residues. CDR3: CASSFQGLEALF. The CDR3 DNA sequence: TGCGCCAGCAGCTTTCAGGGGTTAGAAGCTTTATTT.

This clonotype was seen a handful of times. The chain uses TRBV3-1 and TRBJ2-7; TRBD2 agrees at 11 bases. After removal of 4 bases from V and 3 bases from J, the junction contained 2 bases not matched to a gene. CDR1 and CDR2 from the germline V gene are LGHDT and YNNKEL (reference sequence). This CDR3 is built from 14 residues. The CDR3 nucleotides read TGTGCCAGCAGCCCTGGACTAGCGGGCTACGAGCAGTACTTC. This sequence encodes CASSPGLAGYEQYF.

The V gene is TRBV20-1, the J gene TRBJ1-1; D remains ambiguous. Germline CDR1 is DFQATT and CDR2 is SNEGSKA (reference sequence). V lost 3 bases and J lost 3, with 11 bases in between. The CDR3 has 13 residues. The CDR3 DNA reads TGCAGTGCTAGGTCCTTTCGGGACACTGAAGCTTTCTTT. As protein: CSARSFRDTEAFF.

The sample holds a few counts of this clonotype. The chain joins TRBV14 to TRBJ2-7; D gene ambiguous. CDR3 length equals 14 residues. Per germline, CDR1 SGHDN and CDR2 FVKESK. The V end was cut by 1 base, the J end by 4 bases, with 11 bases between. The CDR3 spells CASSQGNGRYEQYF. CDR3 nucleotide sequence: TGTGCCAGCAGCCAAGGTAACGGAAGATACGAGCAGTACTTC.

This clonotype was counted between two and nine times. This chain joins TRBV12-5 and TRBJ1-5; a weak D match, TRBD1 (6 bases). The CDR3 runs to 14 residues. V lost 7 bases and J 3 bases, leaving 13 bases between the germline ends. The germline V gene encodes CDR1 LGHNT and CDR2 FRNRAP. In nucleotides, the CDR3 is TGTGCTAGTGCCCTCGGACAGATCAATCAGCCCCAGCATTTT. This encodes CASALGQINQPQHF.

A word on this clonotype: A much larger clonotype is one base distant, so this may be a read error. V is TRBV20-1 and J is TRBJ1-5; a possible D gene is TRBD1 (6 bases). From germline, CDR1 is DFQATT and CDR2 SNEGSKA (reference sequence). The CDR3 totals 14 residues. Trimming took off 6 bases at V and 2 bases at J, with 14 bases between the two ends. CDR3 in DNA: TGCAGTGCAGGACCCCGACAGGGCAATCAGCCCCAGCATTTT. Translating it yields CSAGPRQGNQPQHF.

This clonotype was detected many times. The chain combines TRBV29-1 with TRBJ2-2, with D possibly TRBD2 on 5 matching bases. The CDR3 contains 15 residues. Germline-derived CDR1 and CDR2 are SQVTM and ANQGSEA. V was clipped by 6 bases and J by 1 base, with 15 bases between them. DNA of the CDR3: TGCAGCGTGCGGGCTGTCGGAATGAACACCGGGGAGCTGTTTTTT. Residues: CSVRAVGMNTGELFF.

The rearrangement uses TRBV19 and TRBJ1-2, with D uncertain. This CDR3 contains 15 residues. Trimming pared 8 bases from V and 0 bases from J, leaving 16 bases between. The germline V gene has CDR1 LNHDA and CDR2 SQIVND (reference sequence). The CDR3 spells CASRGLATANYGYTF. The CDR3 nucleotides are TGTGCCAGTCGAGGGCTGGCAACCGCTAACTATGGCTACACCTTC.

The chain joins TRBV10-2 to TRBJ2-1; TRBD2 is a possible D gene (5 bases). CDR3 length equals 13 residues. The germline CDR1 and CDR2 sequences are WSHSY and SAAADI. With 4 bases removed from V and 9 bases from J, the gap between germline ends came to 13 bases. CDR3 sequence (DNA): TGCGCCAGCAGTGTGGACTCCCGGGGTGAGCAGTTCTTC. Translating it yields CASSVDSRGEQFF.

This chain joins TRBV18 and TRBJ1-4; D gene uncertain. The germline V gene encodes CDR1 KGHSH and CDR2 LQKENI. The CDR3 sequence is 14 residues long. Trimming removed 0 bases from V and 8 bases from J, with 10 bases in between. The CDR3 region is CASSPPVDKEKLFF. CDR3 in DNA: TGTGCCAGCTCACCACCTGTCGATAAAGAAAAACTGTTTTTT.

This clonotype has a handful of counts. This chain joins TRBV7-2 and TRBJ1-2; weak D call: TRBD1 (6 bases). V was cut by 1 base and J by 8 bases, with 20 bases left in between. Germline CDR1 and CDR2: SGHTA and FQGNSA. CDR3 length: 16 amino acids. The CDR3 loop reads CASSLDETGPTRGYTF. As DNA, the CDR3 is TGTGCCAGCAGCTTAGATGAGACAGGCCCTACGAGAGGCTACACCTTC.

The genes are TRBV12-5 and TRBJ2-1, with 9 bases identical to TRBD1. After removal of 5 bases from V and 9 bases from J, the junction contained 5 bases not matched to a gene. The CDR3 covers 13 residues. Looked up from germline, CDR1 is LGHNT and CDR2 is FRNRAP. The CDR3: CASGTGQGGEQFF. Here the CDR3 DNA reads TGTGCTAGTGGTACGGGACAGGGAGGTGAGCAGTTCTTC.

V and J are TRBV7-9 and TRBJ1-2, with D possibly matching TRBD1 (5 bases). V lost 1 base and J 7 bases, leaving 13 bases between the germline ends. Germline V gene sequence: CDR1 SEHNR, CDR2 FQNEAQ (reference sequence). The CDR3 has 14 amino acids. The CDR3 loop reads CASSLGGVRVGYTF. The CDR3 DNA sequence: TGTGCCAGCAGCTTAGGAGGGGTTCGGGTTGGCTACACCTTC.

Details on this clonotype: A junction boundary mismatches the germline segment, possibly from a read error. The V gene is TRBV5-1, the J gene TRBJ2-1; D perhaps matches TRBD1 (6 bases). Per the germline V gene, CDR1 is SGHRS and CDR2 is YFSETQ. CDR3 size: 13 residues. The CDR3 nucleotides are TGCGCCAGCAGCAATGGACAGTACAATGAGCAGTCCTTC. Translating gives CASSNGQYNEQSF.

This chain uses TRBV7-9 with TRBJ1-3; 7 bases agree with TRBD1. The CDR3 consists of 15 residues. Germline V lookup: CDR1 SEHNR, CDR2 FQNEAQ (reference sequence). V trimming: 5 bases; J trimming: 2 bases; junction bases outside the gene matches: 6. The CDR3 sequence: CASSTPGQPGNTIYF. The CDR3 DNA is TGTGCCAGCAGCACCCCGGGACAGCCTGGAAACACCATATATTTT. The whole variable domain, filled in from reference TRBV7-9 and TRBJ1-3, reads DTGVSQNPRHKITKRGQNVTFRCDPISEHNRLYWYRQTLGQGPEFLTYFQNEAQLEKSRLLSDRFSAERPKGSFSTLEIQRTEQGDSAMYLCASSTPGQPGNTIYFGEGSWLTVV.

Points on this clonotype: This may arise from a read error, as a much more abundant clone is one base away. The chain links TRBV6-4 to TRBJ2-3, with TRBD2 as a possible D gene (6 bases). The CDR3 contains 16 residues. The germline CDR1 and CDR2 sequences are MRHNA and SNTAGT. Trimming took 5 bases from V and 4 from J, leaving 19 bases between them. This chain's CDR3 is CASSPTGRGYADTQYF. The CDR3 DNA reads TGTGCCAGCAGTCCTACGGGACGGGGGTATGCAGATACGCAGTATTTT.

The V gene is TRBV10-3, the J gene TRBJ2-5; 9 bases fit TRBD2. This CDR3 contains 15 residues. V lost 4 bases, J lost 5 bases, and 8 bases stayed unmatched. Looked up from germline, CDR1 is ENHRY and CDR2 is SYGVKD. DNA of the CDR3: TGTGCCATCAGTGGGTCTAGGGGACTAGCTGAGACCCAGTACTTC. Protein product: CAISGSRGLAETQYF.

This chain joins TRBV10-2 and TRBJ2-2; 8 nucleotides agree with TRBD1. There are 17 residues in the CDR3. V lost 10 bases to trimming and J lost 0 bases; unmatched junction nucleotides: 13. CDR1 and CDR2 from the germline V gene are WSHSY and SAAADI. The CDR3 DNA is TGCGCCACCCAAGGCGCCCCGGGACAGGCGAACACCGGGGAGCTGTTTTTT. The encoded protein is CATQGAPGQANTGELFF.

As DNA, the CDR3 is TGTGCCAGCAGTCTTAGGCGATTAGCAGATACGCAGTATTTT. It yields the protein CASSLRRLADTQYF. This chain links TRBV27 with TRBJ2-3; D uncertain. CDR1 is MNHEY, CDR2 SMNVEV, per germline (reference sequence). The CDR3 contains 14 residues. V dropped 5 bases and J dropped 4 bases, with 13 bases sitting between them.

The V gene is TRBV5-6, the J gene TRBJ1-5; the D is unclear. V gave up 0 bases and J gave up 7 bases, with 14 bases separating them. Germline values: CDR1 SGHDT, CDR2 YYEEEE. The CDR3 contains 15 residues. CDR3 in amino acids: CASSLGSGFGQPQHF. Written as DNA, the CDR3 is TGTGCCAGCAGCTTGGGGTCGGGGTTTGGACAGCCCCAGCATTTT.

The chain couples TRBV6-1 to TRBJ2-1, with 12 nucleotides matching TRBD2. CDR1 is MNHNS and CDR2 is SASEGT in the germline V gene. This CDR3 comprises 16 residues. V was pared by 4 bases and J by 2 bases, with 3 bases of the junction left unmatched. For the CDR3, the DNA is TGTGCCAGCAGTGGGGCTAGCGGGGGGGCCTACAATGAGCAGTTCTTC. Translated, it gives CASSGASGGAYNEQFF.

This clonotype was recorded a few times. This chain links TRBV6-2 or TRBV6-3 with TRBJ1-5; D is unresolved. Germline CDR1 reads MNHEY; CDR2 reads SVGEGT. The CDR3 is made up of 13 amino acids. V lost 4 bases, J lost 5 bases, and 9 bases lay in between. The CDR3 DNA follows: TGTGCCAGCAGTTTATATACGGATCAGCCCCAGCATTTT. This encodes CASSLYTDQPQHF.

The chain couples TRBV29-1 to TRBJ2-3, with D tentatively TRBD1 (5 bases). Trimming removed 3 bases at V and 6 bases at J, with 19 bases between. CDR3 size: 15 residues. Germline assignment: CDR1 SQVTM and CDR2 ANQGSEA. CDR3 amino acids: CSVDDQGRVADTQYF. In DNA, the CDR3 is TGCAGCGTTGATGATCAGGGCAGGGTTGCCGATACGCAGTATTTT.

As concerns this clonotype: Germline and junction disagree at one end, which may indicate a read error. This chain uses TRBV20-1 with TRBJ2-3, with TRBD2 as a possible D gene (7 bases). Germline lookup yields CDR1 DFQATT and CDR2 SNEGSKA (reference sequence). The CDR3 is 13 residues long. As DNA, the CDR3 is TGCAGTGCTAGCCGGGGGGCCACAGATGCGCAGTATTTT. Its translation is CSASRGATDAQYF.

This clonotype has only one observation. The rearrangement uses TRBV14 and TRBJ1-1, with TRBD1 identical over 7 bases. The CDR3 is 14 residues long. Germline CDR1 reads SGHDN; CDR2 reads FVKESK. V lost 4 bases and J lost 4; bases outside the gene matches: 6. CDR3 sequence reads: CASSPTGLGTEAFF. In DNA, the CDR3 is TGTGCCAGCAGCCCGACAGGGCTCGGCACTGAAGCTTTCTTT.